The 25 T cell receptor beta chains reported below all come from one sample, sequenced in a study of blood T cell repertoires in COVID-19. This table comes from immunoSEQ multiplex PCR, and its TCRdb copy is limited to in-frame clones, with some not included. Among a few hundred thousand clones listed, around 82% were seen once. Sequences were obtained from PBMCs or T cells enriched from blood (not recorded which). All receptors derive from a man aged 50-59 years who had recovered from COVID-19.

V gene TRBV27 combines with J gene TRBJ2-3, with 10 bases lining up with TRBD2. J was trimmed by 8 bases and V by 5 bases; bases with no gene match: 4. The CDR3 extends over 13 amino acids. Germline loops: CDR1 MNHEY, CDR2 SMNVEV (reference sequence). The CDR3 DNA is TGTGCCAGCAGTCCAGTAGCGGGAGGTACGCAGTATTTT. This translates into CASSPVAGGTQYF.

This sequence joins TRBV3-1 (or the pseudogene TRBV3-2) and TRBJ2-3, with 11 bases lining up with TRBD1. In germline, CDR1 is LGHDT, CDR2 YNNKEL (reference sequence). The CDR3 loop spans 16 amino acids. The V gene end was trimmed by 2 bases and the J gene end by 4 bases; junction bases not matched to a gene: 5. The CDR3 coding sequence is TGTGCCAGCAGCCAAAATACGGGACAGGGGGCAGATACGCAGTATTTT. Translation gives CASSQNTGQGADTQYF.

The count of this clone is one. The V call is TRBV20-1, the J call TRBJ1-1; 9 nucleotides agree with TRBD1. J gave up 1 base and V 3 bases, and 3 bases lay outside the gene matches. This CDR3 region has 14 residues. In germline, CDR1 is DFQATT, CDR2 SNEGSKA (reference sequence). The CDR3 DNA sequence: TGCAGTGCTAGTGGGGGACAGGGGAACACTGAAGCTTTCTTT. Translating gives CSASGGQGNTEAFF.

In this sample, this clone turned up once. The chain has TRBV6-2 or TRBV6-3 and TRBJ1-3, with D perhaps TRBD1 (6 bases). The V and J ends lost 5 bases and 3 bases respectively, with 14 bases between them. CDR3 length: 15 residues. Per germline, CDR1 MNHEY and CDR2 SVGEGT. The CDR3 region has the DNA TGTGCCAGCAGTCGGGACAACAGGGTTGGAAACACCATATATTTT. As protein: CASSRDNRVGNTIYF.

This clone was seen a single time. This sequence joins TRBV29-1 and TRBJ2-2; a possible D gene is TRBD1 (6 bases). Germline V gives CDR1 SQVTM, CDR2 ANQGSEA. The CDR3 length is 14 residues. Trimming took off 3 bases at V and 4 bases at J, with 12 bases between the two ends. The CDR3, as DNA: TGCAGCGTTGAGGGTCGGACAGCCACCGGGGAGCTGTTTTTT. Translated, it gives CSVEGRTATGELFF.

The V call is TRBV6-5, the J call TRBJ2-3; TRBD1 might be the D (6 bases). The V gene's germline CDR1 is MNHEY and CDR2 SVGAGI. CDR3 size: 13 residues. The V end lost 6 bases, the J end lost 1 base, and 8 bases lay between the germline ends. CDR3 sequence: CASRGAGTDTQYF. The CDR3 DNA sequence: TGTGCCAGCAGGGGGGCTGGCACAGATACGCAGTATTTT.

The V and J genes are TRBV7-6 and TRBJ1-3; tentative D call: TRBD1 (5 bases). The CDR3 is 15 residues long. Germline CDR1 is SGHVS and CDR2 is FNYEAQ. V lost 5 bases, J lost 2 bases, and 13 bases lay in between. The CDR3 loop reads CASSLGGGTGNTIYF. In DNA form, the CDR3 reads TGTGCCAGCAGCCTGGGGGGAGGAACTGGAAACACCATATATTTT.

V gene TRBV10-3 combines with J gene TRBJ2-3, with TRBD1 matching over 7 bases. Germline V gives CDR1 ENHRY, CDR2 SYGVKD. CDR3 length equals 12 residues. V gave up 11 bases and J gave up 0 bases; unmatched junction bases: 2. In DNA form, the CDR3 reads TGTGCCTCGACAGGGAGCACAGATACGCAGTATTTT. As protein: CASTGSTDTQYF.

This chain joins TRBV7-2 and TRBJ2-1; 14 nucleotides line up with TRBD2. Trimming cost V 3 bases and J 6 bases; bases outside gene matches: 10. The germline V gene encodes CDR1 SGHTA and CDR2 FQGNSA. This CDR3 spans 18 amino acids. The CDR3 here is CASSFYRGLAGDGNEQFF. CDR3 coding DNA: TGTGCCAGCAGCTTCTACAGGGGACTAGCGGGAGACGGCAATGAGCAGTTCTTC.

V usage is TRBV6-1 and J usage is TRBJ1-5, with 7 bases lining up with TRBD1. CDR3 length: 14 residues. V gave up 0 bases and J gave up 7 bases; unmatched junction bases: 3. Germline-derived CDR1 and CDR2 are MNHNS and SASEGT. This CDR3 is CASSEAQGRQPQHF. Here the CDR3 DNA reads TGTGCCAGCAGTGAAGCACAGGGGCGGCAGCCCCAGCATTTT.

This clone was seen a single time. CDR3 loop: CASKRRERTEAFF. Here the CDR3 DNA reads TGTGCCAGCAAAAGAAGAGAGAGGACTGAAGCTTTCTTT. The chain employs TRBV6-5 and TRBJ1-1; D unclear. The V end was cut by 7 bases, the J end by 5 bases, with 14 bases between. Germline V gene data show CDR1 as MNHEY and CDR2 as SVGAGI. The CDR3 contains 13 residues.

This rearrangement joins TRBV3-1 (or the pseudogene TRBV3-2) to TRBJ1-3; the match to TRBD1 covers 9 bases. The V and J ends lost 2 bases and 7 bases, in that order; junction bases with no gene match: 3. This CDR3 has 14 residues. The germline V gene encodes CDR1 LGHDT and CDR2 YNNKEL (reference sequence). CDR3 region: CASSQRDRANTIYF. In nucleotides, the CDR3 is TGTGCCAGCAGCCAAAGGGACAGGGCTAACACCATATATTTT.

The V call is TRBV27, the J call TRBJ1-5, with D unresolved. V gave up 2 bases and J gave up 7 bases, with 9 bases separating them. Germline CDR1 MNHEY, CDR2 SMNVEV (reference sequence). This CDR3 has 13 residues. CDR3 nucleotides: TGTGCCAGCAGTTTAGAGGGCGAGCAGCCCCAGCATTTT. Protein product: CASSLEGEQPQHF.

This chain uses TRBV10-3 with TRBJ2-3; a weak D match, TRBD2 (6 bases). V dropped 6 bases and J dropped 6 bases, with 19 bases sitting between them. This CDR3 comprises 15 residues. CDR1 and CDR2 (germline): ENHRY, SYGVKD. The CDR3 DNA sequence: TGTGCCATCAGGGGGACCGAAGCGGGCGTTGATACGCAGTATTTT. This codes for CAIRGTEAGVDTQYF.

This sequence joins TRBV7-9 and TRBJ1-6; 7 nucleotides agree with TRBD1. This CDR3 has 16 residues. Per germline, CDR1 SEHNR and CDR2 FQNEAQ (reference sequence). V lost 1 base, J lost 7 bases, and 7 bases stayed unmatched. In DNA, the CDR3 is TGTGCCAGCAGCTTAGGGACAGGCGGCCGCAATTCACCCCTCCACTTT. Residues: CASSLGTGGRNSPLHF.

This clone was observed a single time. This sequence joins TRBV4-1 and TRBJ1-5, with D perhaps TRBD1 (5 bases). Between the trimmed V and J ends, which lost 2 bases and 6 bases, there was a span of 17 bases. In germline, CDR1 is MGHRA, CDR2 YSYEKL. The CDR3 runs 16 residues. The CDR3 region has the DNA TGCGCCAGCAGCCAAAGGGAAGGGGATCAAGGTCAGCCCCAGCATTTT. Encoded protein: CASSQREGDQGQPQHF.

This chain links TRBV5-1 with TRBJ1-2, with 8 bases fitting TRBD1. The germline CDR1 and CDR2 sequences are SGHRS and YFSETQ. The CDR3 extends over 13 amino acids. The junction had 2 bases not matched to a gene; V was cut back by 5 bases and J by 2 bases. This chain's CDR3 is CASRGQGNYGYTF. In nucleotides, the CDR3 is TGCGCCAGCAGAGGACAGGGCAACTATGGCTACACCTTC.

This sequence joins TRBV5-5 and TRBJ2-7, with TRBD2 matching over 9 bases. CDR3 length: 14 amino acids. CDR1 is SGHKS and CDR2 is YYEKEE in the germline V gene (reference sequence). V lost 1 base and J lost 6; bases outside the gene matches: 5. The CDR3 sequence: CASSLYQREVEQYF. CDR3 DNA sequence: TGTGCCAGCAGCTTGTACCAGCGGGAGGTCGAGCAGTACTTC.

The chain is built from TRBV3-1 (or the pseudogene TRBV3-2) and TRBJ1-3, with 8 nucleotides matching TRBD1. The CDR3 totals 15 residues. Germline values: CDR1 LGHDT, CDR2 YNNKEL (reference sequence). The junction had 5 bases not matched to a gene; V was cut back by 7 bases and J by 0 bases. CDR3 in DNA: TGTGCCAGCACGGGACAGGCGCTCTCTGGAAACACCATATATTTT. This gives the protein CASTGQALSGNTIYF.

The rearrangement uses TRBV5-6 and TRBJ2-1, with 7 nucleotides matching TRBD2. Germline V gene lookup returns CDR1 SGHDT and CDR2 YYEEEE. This CDR3 has 16 residues. J gave up 7 bases and V 4 bases, and 14 bases lay outside the gene matches. This CDR3 reads CASSRSGGLPSNEQFF. DNA of the CDR3: TGTGCCAGCAGCCGCTCGGGGGGTCTTCCTTCGAATGAGCAGTTCTTC.

V usage is TRBV11-2 and J usage is TRBJ2-7; 10 nucleotides agree with TRBD2. The CDR3 runs to 13 residues. Germline assignment: CDR1 SGHAT and CDR2 FQNNGV. V shed 5 bases, J shed 4 bases, and the junction held 2 bases outside the gene matches. The CDR3, as DNA: TGTGCCAGCAGCACTAGCGGGAATTACGAGCAGTACTTC. Its translation: CASSTSGNYEQYF.

This rearrangement joins TRBV5-8 to TRBJ1-1; D perhaps matches TRBD1 (5 bases). The germline gives CDR1 SGHTS, CDR2 YDEGEE. This CDR3 is 16 amino acids long. V was shortened by 4 bases and J by 4 bases, with 20 bases between the two germline ends. In DNA, the CDR3 is TGTGCCAGCAGCCCGAGGGCCGGAGGGGTAACCACTGAAGCTTTCTTT. It is translated as CASSPRAGGVTTEAFF.

This chain links TRBV7-9 with TRBJ2-1; D is uncertain. CDR3 length: 13 residues. Looked up from germline, CDR1 is SEHNR and CDR2 is FQNEAQ (reference sequence). V gave up 4 bases and J gave up 4 bases, with 8 bases separating them. DNA for the CDR3: TGTGCCAGCAGCTCCTCGTATTACAATGAGCAGTTCTTC. Protein product: CASSSSYYNEQFF.

V usage is TRBV10-1 and J usage is TRBJ1-1, with TRBD1 as a possible D gene (5 bases). Germline V gives CDR1 WNHNN, CDR2 SYGVQD (reference sequence). V lost 0 bases, J lost 1 base, and 12 bases lay in between. This CDR3 has 16 residues. DNA for the CDR3: TGCGCCAGCAGTGAGTCCAAGTGGACACGGAACACTGAAGCTTTCTTT. It specifies CASSESKWTRNTEAFF.

This rearrangement joins TRBV11-3 to TRBJ2-1, with 9 bases that match TRBD2. V lost 1 base to trimming and J lost 5 bases; unmatched junction nucleotides: 12. The CDR3 has 18 amino acids. CDR1 is SGHNT, CDR2 YENEEA, per germline. The CDR3 DNA is TGTGCCAGCAGCTTAGTGACCGTAGCGGGAGCGGTAAACAATGAGCAGTTCTTC. This gives the protein CASSLVTVAGAVNNEQFF.